The clone carrying this TCR beta chain has a single count. The entry originates in a study of blood T cell repertoires in COVID-19. On the study more broadly: The United States, Italy and Spain supplied acute and convalescent COVID-19 samples. The cDNA or gDNA used as material had been derived from T cells, B-cell-depleted T cells, or PBMCs.

V shed 6 bases, J shed 9 bases, and the junction held 16 bases outside the gene matches. This CDR3 has 16 residues. Germline lookup yields CDR1 SNHLY and CDR2 FYNNEI. Only in-frame clones appear in the TCRdb table, and some are missing; sequencing was by immunoSEQ multiplex PCR. The sample shows tens of thousands of clones, roughly three quarters of them seen only once. The TCR comes from a man older than 75 with acute or convalescent COVID-19. The source material was peripheral blood. The chain employs TRBV2 and TRBJ2-1; TRBD2 matches 8 bases. As DNA, the CDR3 is TGTGCCAGCAGATTACTAGCGGATGAAAGTGTAGGTGAGCAGTTCTTC. Translated: CASRLLADESVGEQFF.